This T cell receptor (beta chain) is from a study of T cells in Graves' hyperthyroidism and ophthalmopathy. Study-wide context: Upon initial diagnosis and before any treatment, peripheral blood was collected.

TCR beta CDR3 sequences were amplified from RNA transcripts. The HTBI set primed first-round TCR CDR3 RT-PCR. TCRdb recomputed calls from the multiplex PCR reads with MiXCR, one row per CDR3 protein. Of hundreds of thousands of distinct CDR3 sequences listed, 14% are singletons. Germline V lookup: CDR1 SGHVS, CDR2 FQNEAQ. V gave up 1 base and J gave up 6 bases, with 13 bases separating them. There are 15 residues in the CDR3. Sequenced input: blood. The J gene is TRBJ2-1, the V gene TRBV7-8, with a weak D call TRBD2 (5 bases). This TCR came from a woman aged 18-29 years with Graves' hyperthyroidism. CDR3 bases: TGTGCCAGCAGCTTAGTGTTTGGCGGGTTCAATGAGCAGTTCTTC. Translation gives CASSLVFGGFNEQFF.